Below, 5 T cell receptor beta chains from the same sample are listed, as sequenced in a study of blood T cell repertoires in COVID-19. Some clones are missing from TCRdb's copy, which holds only in-frame ones; the method was immunoSEQ multiplex PCR. The data hold fewer than 300,000 clones, with approximately 82% observed a single time. The specimen was peripheral blood. The receptors here all came from a woman aged 18 to 35 with acute or convalescent COVID-19.

The V gene is TRBV28, the J gene TRBJ2-3; D is unclear. The CDR3 runs to 13 residues. Deletions cut 3 bases from V and 3 bases from J, with 7 bases between. The germline V gene encodes CDR1 MDHEN and CDR2 SYDVKM. CDR3 bases: TGTGCCAGCAGTTTTATAACTACAGATACGCAGTATTTT. Translated: CASSFITTDTQYF. Together with reference TRBV28 and TRBJ2-3, the CDR3 gives the full variable domain: DVKVTQSSRYLVKRTGEKVFLECVQDMDHENMFWYRQDPGLGLRLIYFSYDVKMKEKGDIPEGYSVSREKKERFSLILESASTNQTSMYLCASSFITTDTQYFGPGTRLTVL.

This clone appeared once. V usage is TRBV15 and J usage is TRBJ1-6, with D hard to call. Germline assignment: CDR1 LNHNV and CDR2 YYDKDF (reference sequence). This CDR3 is 17 amino acids long. V gave up 2 bases and J gave up 0 bases, with 11 bases separating them. The CDR3 coding sequence is TGTGCCACCAGCAGAAACTCGAAGAGCTCCTATAATTCACCCCTCCACTTT. Amino acid sequence: CATSRNSKSSYNSPLHF. Supplemented by reference TRBV15 and TRBJ1-6, the full variable domain reads DAMVIQNPRYQVTQFGKPVTLSCSQTLNHNVMYWYQQKSSQAPKLLFHYYDKDFNNEADTPDNFQSRRPNTSFCFLDIRSPGLGDTAMYLCATSRNSKSSYNSPLHFGNGTRLTVT.

V and J are TRBV5-8 and TRBJ2-7, with 10 bases lining up with TRBD1. The CDR3 has 18 amino acids. From germline, CDR1 is SGHTS and CDR2 YDEGEE. J gave up 4 bases and V 4 bases, and 17 bases lay outside the gene matches. CDR3 residues: CASSVPLGQGLVAYEQYF. CDR3 nucleotide sequence: TGTGCCAGCAGCGTTCCCTTGGGACAGGGGTTGGTAGCGTACGAGCAGTACTTC. The full variable domain, with the rest looked up from reference TRBV5-8 and TRBJ2-7, is EAGVTQSPTHLIKTRGQQATLRCSPISGHTSVYWYQQALGLGLQFLLWYDEGEERNRGNFPPRFSGRQFPNYSSELNVNALELEDSALYLCASSVPLGQGLVAYEQYFGPGTRLTVT.

The chain has TRBV5-4 and TRBJ2-3, with 9 bases lining up with TRBD2. The CDR3 is 18 amino acids. Trimming took 0 bases from V and 2 from J; bases not matched to a gene: 10. CDR1 SGHNT and CDR2 YYREEE come from the germline V gene (reference sequence). Written as DNA, the CDR3 is TGTGCCAGCAGCTTGGGCGGAATCAGACTAGCGGCCACAGATACGCAGTATTTT. This gives the protein CASSLGGIRLAATDTQYF.

The chain links TRBV7-9 to TRBJ2-3, with D possibly matching TRBD1 (5 bases). Germline CDR1 and CDR2: SEHNR and FQNEAQ (reference sequence). The CDR3 has 16 amino acids. With 2 bases removed from V and 3 bases from J, the gap between germline ends came to 15 bases. The CDR3 region is CASSLSQGIRTDTQYF. The CDR3 DNA follows: TGTGCCAGCAGCTTAAGCCAGGGTATTCGAACAGATACGCAGTATTTT.